This T cell receptor beta chain was captured by sequencing in a study of CD4 T cells in relation to SARS-CoV-2 and coronaviruses. Across the whole study: Negative control cultures got HIV-1 Nef peptides or no peptide.

There are 15 residues in the CDR3. Looked up from germline, CDR1 is SGHRS and CDR2 is YFSETQ. V dropped 0 bases and J dropped 2 bases, with 12 bases sitting between them. Before the COVID-19 pandemic, during about 2010-2019, CD4+ T cells were taken from unexposed donors. Isolation of CD4+ T cells took place after approximately 11 days in culture. Unexposed-donor CD4+ T cells were probed with SARS-CoV-2 S/N and four cold-coronavirus spikes, cells permitting. In regard to this clone: Its antigen is unidentified.

TCRdb's table, derived via immunoSEQ multiplex PCR, lists solely in-frame clones and lacks some. The sample includes about 19,000 clones, 70% to 85% seen only once; the top ten take 20% to 30%. The V call is TRBV5-1, the J call TRBJ2-7, with D possibly matching TRBD2 (6 bases). This TCR was recovered from a human donor in good health. The sample comprised CD4+ T cells from PBMCs, cultured in vitro. CDR3 in amino acids: CASSLDGSRPYEQYF. DNA of the CDR3: TGCGCCAGCAGCTTGGACGGGAGTCGGCCCTACGAGCAGTACTTC.